The rows below give T cell receptor beta chains drawn from one sample of a study of cytomegalovirus exposure and HLA in healthy donors. Profiling relied on immunoSEQ multiplex PCR, and the TCRdb table lists in-frame clones only, not all of them. The sample lists about 56,000 clones, 89% occurring once. Sequencing was carried out using PBMCs. The receptor set was obtained from a woman between 18 and 29 years old in good health and CMV-seronegative. CDR3s include the opening cysteine and the closing phenylalanine or tryptophan. The D gene is left open where the match is weak. The size entry is marked missing in some rows and otherwise reads once, few, many or a size class.

J gene,D gene,clone size,V gene,CDR3 protein,CDR3 DNA
TRBJ2-7,.,.,TRBV9,CASTRGGAFSYEQYF,TGTGCCAGCACCCGAGGGGGGGCGTTCTCCTACGAGCAGTACTTC
TRBJ2-3,TRBD2,once,TRBV7-2,CASSLAMGGDPTDTQYF,TGTGCCAGCAGCTTAGCCATGGGGGGGGACCCCACAGATACGCAGTATTTT
TRBJ2-7,.,few,TRBV25-1,CASSPRGGDQGIIHEQYF,TGTGCCAGCAGTCCAAGGGGGGGAGACCAGGGGATTATCCACGAGCAGTACTTC
TRBJ1-4,.,.,TRBV7-9,CASSTPGLSPSGEKLFF,TGTGCCAGCAGTACCCCGGGCCTGTCTCCCTCAGGGGAAAAACTGTTTTTT
TRBJ2-5,TRBD1,.,TRBV9,CASSETGGVTLAQETQYF,TGTGCCAGCAGCGAGACAGGGGGCGTAACACTAGCCCAAGAGACCCAGTACTTC
TRBJ1-4,TRBD1,.,TRBV29-1,CSGRVDRGEKLFF,TGCAGCGGGAGGGTGGACAGGGGGGAAAAACTGTTTTTT
TRBJ2-7,TRBD2,.,TRBV4-1,CASSQTGTSDYEQYF,TGCGCCAGCAGCCAAACCGGGACTAGCGACTACGAGCAGTACTTC
TRBJ2-1,TRBD2,.,TRBV5-1,CASSLELAGNEQFF,TGCGCCAGCAGCTTGGAACTAGCGGGTAATGAGCAGTTCTTC
TRBJ2-7,.,.,TRBV18,CASSESGDTSYEQYF,TGTGCCAGCTCAGAAAGTGGGGACACTTCCTACGAGCAGTACTTC
TRBJ2-7,TRBD1,.,TRBV2,CASRRQGGYEQYF,TGTGCCAGCAGGAGACAGGGTGGCTACGAGCAGTACTTC
TRBJ2-7,TRBD2,once,TRBV5-5,CASSLALAGGSSYEQYF,TGTGCCAGCAGCTTGGCTCTAGCGGGGGGCAGCTCCTACGAGCAGTACTTC
TRBJ2-7,.,.,TRBV19,CASSMDSGEVYEQYF,TGTGCCAGTAGTATGGACAGCGGCGAAGTCTACGAGCAGTACTTC
TRBJ2-7,.,.,TRBV19,CASSIVGGDYEQYF,TGTGCCAGTAGTATCGTGGGGGGTGACTACGAGCAGTACTTC
TRBJ1-3,TRBD1,.,TRBV6-6,CASSPRQGPVNTIYF,TGTGCCAGCAGTCCACGACAGGGGCCGGTAAACACCATATATTTT
TRBJ1-1,.,few,TRBV7-9,CASSEIRESEAFF,TGTGCCAGCAGCGAAATCAGGGAATCCGAAGCTTTCTTT
TRBJ2-1,.,.,TRBV7-2,CASSLGPPPSNEQFF,TGTGCCAGCAGCTTAGGGCCTCCGCCCTCCAATGAGCAGTTCTTC
TRBJ1-2,.,.,TRBV30,CAWGGREYTKGAEAF,TGTGCCTGGGGAGGCCGGGAGTATACAAAAGGGGCTGAGGCCTTC
TRBJ1-4,.,.,TRBV5-1,CASSLGQLDEKLFF,TGCGCCAGCAGCTTGGGACAGTTGGATGAAAAACTGTTTTTT
TRBJ1-1,TRBD1,.,TRBV27,CASSQSLTGTGTEAFF,TGTGCCAGCAGTCAATCTCTGACAGGGACTGGCACTGAAGCTTTCTTT
TRBJ2-7,TRBD1,.,TRBV7-8,CASSRPGQTIYEQYF,TGTGCCAGCAGCCGTCCGGGACAGACGATCTACGAGCAGTACTTC
TRBJ2-1,.,once,TRBV19,CASSILASDEQFF,TGTGCCAGTAGTATATTAGCGAGCGATGAGCAGTTCTTC
TRBJ2-2,TRBD2,few,TRBV6-5,CASSPRGGLGELFF,TGTGCCAGCAGTCCCCGGGGGGGCCTAGGGGAGCTGTTTTTT
TRBJ2-3,.,once,TRBV9,CASSGVGTDTQYF,TGTGCCAGTTCAGGGGTCGGTACAGATACGCAGTATTTT
TRBJ2-3,.,.,TRBV2,CATSIYSRSVADTQYF,TGTGCCACCTCAATCTATAGCAGAAGTGTGGCCGATACGCAGTATTTT
TRBJ2-5,TRBD2,.,TRBV10-1,CASTGGAERERGETQYF,TGCGCCAGCACCGGCGGGGCCGAGCGGGAGAGGGGAGAGACCCAGTACTTC
TRBJ1-2,.,.,TRBV11-2,CASSLETRGGYTF,TGTGCCAGCAGCTTAGAGACGAGAGGTGGCTACACCTTC
TRBJ1-3,.,once,TRBV9,CASSVEGGSGNTIYF,TGTGCCAGCAGCGTAGAAGGCGGCTCTGGAAACACCATATATTTT
TRBJ2-7,.,.,TRBV5-6,CASSFWSTSSYEQYF,TGTGCCAGCAGCTTTTGGTCCACATCAAGCTACGAGCAGTACTTC
TRBJ2-1,.,.,TRBV5-1,CASRQGLADILADNEQFF,TGCGCCAGCCGCCAGGGGCTAGCGGACATCTTGGCGGACAATGAGCAGTTCTTC
TRBJ1-1,.,.,TRBV7-3,CASSSAGAPNTEAFF,TGTGCCAGCAGCTCTGCGGGGGCTCCGAACACTGAAGCTTTCTTT
TRBJ2-5,.,.,TRBV28,CASRLIGRQETQYF,TGTGCCAGCAGGCTGATTGGCAGGCAAGAGACCCAGTACTTC
TRBJ2-3,TRBD2,once,TRBV9,CASTHGGSGRTDTQYF,TGTGCCAGCACCCACGGGGGGAGCGGGAGAACAGATACGCAGTATTTT
TRBJ2-2,.,.,TRBV28,CASRSDLNTGELFF,TGTGCCAGCAGATCAGACTTGAACACCGGGGAGCTGTTTTTT
TRBJ1-5,.,.,TRBV6-5,CASSYGGSNQPQHF,TGTGCCAGCAGTTATGGGGGGAGCAATCAGCCCCAGCATTTT
TRBJ1-1,.,.,TRBV7-9,CASSPGGIARPEAFF,TGTGCCAGCAGCCCGGGGGGGATAGCTAGGCCTGAAGCTTTCTTT
TRBJ1-2,.,.,TRBV4-1,CASRPTGTNYGYTF,TGCGCCAGCAGACCCACAGGGACTAACTATGGCTACACCTTC
TRBJ1-5,.,.,TRBV19,CASSKLQVNQPQHF,TGTGCCAGTAGCAAACTACAGGTTAATCAGCCCCAGCATTTT
TRBJ2-1,TRBD2,.,TRBV6-1,CASSEPSGGTRAQFF,TGTGCCAGCAGTGAACCCAGCGGGGGGACCAGGGCTCAGTTCTTC
TRBJ1-1,TRBD1,once,TRBV6-1,CASSAVGNTGTVNTEAFF,TGTGCCAGCAGTGCCGTAGGTAATACCGGGACAGTAAACACTGAAGCTTTCTTT
TRBJ2-5,.,.,TRBV7-2,CASSNTVGETQYF,TGTGCCAGCAGCAATACTGTCGGAGAGACCCAGTACTTC
TRBJ1-1,.,.,TRBV6-6,CASSLNRNTEAFF,TGTGCCAGCAGTCTAAACAGGAACACTGAAGCTTTCTTT
TRBJ1-1,TRBD1,.,TRBV29-1,CSGGDRGGGNTEAFF,TGCAGCGGGGGGGACAGGGGAGGTGGGAACACTGAAGCTTTCTTT
TRBJ1-1,.,.,TRBV30,CAWRRTATEAFF,TGTGCCTGGAGGAGGACAGCCACTGAAGCTTTCTTT
TRBJ2-3,TRBD1,.,TRBV7-9,CASSLGQGRADTQYF,TGTGCCAGCAGCTTGGGACAGGGAAGGGCAGATACGCAGTATTTT
TRBJ2-3,.,.,TRBV30,CAWSGYGGSTDTQYF,TGTGCCTGGAGTGGGTACGGCGGGAGCACAGATACGCAGTATTTT
TRBJ2-1,.,.,TRBV5-1,CASSLGLDEQFF,TGCGCCAGCAGCTTGGGGCTAGACGAGCAGTTCTTC
TRBJ1-5,.,.,TRBV27,CASSPGQLNQPQHF,TGTGCCAGCAGTCCAGGACAGCTCAATCAGCCCCAGCATTTT
TRBJ1-5,TRBD1,.,TRBV28,CASSLRRTGGGQPQHF,TGTGCCAGCAGTTTACGCAGGACAGGGGGAGGTCAGCCCCAGCATTTT
TRBJ2-2,TRBD1,.,TRBV5-1,CASSLDRGGTGELFF,TGCGCCAGCAGCTTGGACAGGGGCGGCACCGGGGAGCTGTTTTTT
TRBJ1-6,.,.,TRBV19,CASRVTGPTSPLHF,TGTGCCAGTAGAGTGACAGGCCCTACTTCACCCCTCCACTTT
TRBJ2-7,TRBD1,.,TRBV28,CASIRQGFYEQYF,TGTGCCAGCATAAGACAGGGATTCTACGAGCAGTACTTC
TRBJ2-7,TRBD1,.,TRBV30,CAWRDSGTGASYEQYF,TGTGCCTGGAGGGACTCCGGGACAGGGGCCTCCTACGAGCAGTACTTC
TRBJ1-2,TRBD1,.,TRBV7-9,CASSEARDRVYGYTF,TGTGCCAGCAGCGAAGCTCGGGACAGGGTCTATGGCTACACCTTC
TRBJ2-3,.,.,TRBV5-1,CASGSPSTDTQYF,TGCGCCAGCGGTAGCCCAAGCACAGATACGCAGTATTTT